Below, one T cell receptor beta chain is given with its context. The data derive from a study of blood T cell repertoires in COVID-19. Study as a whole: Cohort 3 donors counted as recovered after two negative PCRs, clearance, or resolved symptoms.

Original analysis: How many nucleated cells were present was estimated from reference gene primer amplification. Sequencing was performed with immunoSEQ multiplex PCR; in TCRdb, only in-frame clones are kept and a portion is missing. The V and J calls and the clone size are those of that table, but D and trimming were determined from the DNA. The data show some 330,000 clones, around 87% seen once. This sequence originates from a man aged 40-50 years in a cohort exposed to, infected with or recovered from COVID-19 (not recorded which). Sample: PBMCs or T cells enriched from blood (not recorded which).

This CDR3 reads CASSQVRGNQPQHF. The CDR3 DNA reads as TGTGCCAGCAGCCAAGTCAGGGGGAATCAGCCCCAGCATTTT. The chain recombines TRBV4-2 with TRBJ1-5; 7 bases line up with TRBD1. The J segment lost 4 bases and the V segment lost 1 base, leaving 1 base of the junction unmatched. CDR3 length equals 14 residues. CDR1 LGHNA and CDR2 YNFKEQ come from the germline V gene.